Listed here are 13 T cell receptor beta chains from one sample, sequenced in a study of metastatic and nonmetastatic thyroid tumors (dated by TCRdb to about 2020). None of the patients had been given any treatment before thyroid surgery. Receptors were amplified or captured by PCR. Data came from an Illumina HiSeq 4000. TCRdb applied fastp at Q25 and MiXCR to the public reads, then kept only in-frame beta chains. This sample holds approximately 22,000 clones; roughly 12% were observed only once. The top ten constitute roughly an eighth of the sample. Sequencing was carried out using blood. The receptors stem from a female donor with papillary thyroid cancer or a benign thyroid nodule (not recorded which). Some clones in this sample may be carry-over from other donors' samples.

In this sample, this clone turned up many times. The V call is TRBV20-1, the J call TRBJ1-1; TRBD1 matches 7 bases. Germline CDR1 DFQATT, CDR2 SNEGSKA (reference sequence). Losses at the gene ends were 0 bases for V and 4 bases for J; bases not matched to a gene: 8. The CDR3 is made up of 15 amino acids. CDR3 residues: CSAREPTGRATEAFF. The CDR3 region has the DNA TGCAGTGCTAGAGAACCGACAGGGAGGGCCACTGAAGCTTTCTTT.

This clone was observed at least ten times. V is TRBV7-2 and J is TRBJ2-1; 11 positions agree with TRBD2. The CDR3 covers 17 residues. The germline gives CDR1 SGHTA, CDR2 FQGNSA. V gave up 5 bases and J gave up 7 bases; unmatched junction bases: 13. The CDR3: CASSPESTSGSANEQFF. As DNA, the CDR3 is TGTGCCAGCAGCCCCGAAAGCACTAGCGGGAGTGCGAATGAGCAGTTCTTC.

This clone occurred many times. V usage is TRBV20-1 and J usage is TRBJ1-6, with TRBD1 identical over 9 bases. CDR3 length equals 15 residues. J gave up 10 bases and V 2 bases, and 9 bases lay outside the gene matches. Germline V gene data show CDR1 as DFQATT and CDR2 as SNEGSKA (reference sequence). CDR3 protein: CSARPSGQGRSPLHF. The CDR3 region has the DNA TGCAGTGCTAGACCATCGGGACAGGGACGGTCACCCCTCCACTTT.

This clone has at least ten counts. The chain recombines TRBV24-1 with TRBJ1-5; D remains unclear. With 9 bases removed from V and 2 bases from J, the gap between germline ends came to 19 bases. Germline values: CDR1 KGHDR, CDR2 SFDVKD. CDR3 length: 16 residues. CDR3 nucleotides: TGTGCCACCTCCGATCCCCGGGGAGGCCGCAATCAGCCCCAGCATTTT. This translates into CATSDPRGGRNQPQHF.

The V gene is TRBV28, the J gene TRBJ2-5; 9 bases match TRBD1. The CDR3 extends over 16 amino acids. The germline gives CDR1 MDHEN, CDR2 SYDVKM. After removal of 6 bases from V and 4 bases from J, the junction contained 12 bases not matched to a gene. CDR3 DNA: TGTGCCAGCAGCTCCGACAGGGGGGGGAGAGGAGAGACCCAGTACTTC. Translated, it gives CASSSDRGGRGETQYF.

This clone came up many times. The chain couples TRBV30 to TRBJ2-5; perhaps TRBD1 as D (6 bases). This CDR3 spans 12 amino acids. V dropped 5 bases and J dropped 5 bases, with 12 bases sitting between them. The germline gives CDR1 GTSNPN, CDR2 SVGIG (reference sequence). In nucleotides, the CDR3 is TGTGCCTGGGCCCGGGACACCGAGACCCAGTACTTC. Protein: CAWARDTETQYF.

In this sample, this clone turned up many times. The CDR3, as DNA: TGTGCCAGCAGTTACGACCTCACAGATACGCAGTATTTT. The encoded protein is CASSYDLTDTQYF. V usage is TRBV6-6 and J usage is TRBJ2-3; unclear D gene. CDR3 length: 13 amino acids. Germline V lookup: CDR1 MNHNY, CDR2 SVGAGI (reference sequence). V lost 2 bases and J lost 2, with 5 bases in between.

This clone occurred a few times. The V gene is TRBV12-3 or TRBV12-4, the J gene TRBJ2-3; D gene ambiguous. CDR3 length: 14 amino acids. The V end lost 4 bases, the J end lost 2 bases, and 10 bases lay between the germline ends. CDR3 region: CASSYLGPTDTQYF. The CDR3 region has the DNA TGTGCCAGCAGTTACCTCGGACCCACAGATACGCAGTATTTT.

The J gene is TRBJ2-7, the V gene TRBV11-1; maybe TRBD1 (6 bases). Germline V gene lookup returns CDR1 SGHAT and CDR2 FQDESV (reference sequence). CDR3 size: 13 residues. Trimming removed 3 bases at V and 2 bases at J, with 8 bases between. The CDR3 region has the DNA TGTGCCAGCAGCTTTAAGGGGGCCTACGAGCAGTACTTC. This gives the protein CASSFKGAYEQYF.

By share of the sample, this clone is medium-sized (0.01 to 0.1%). The rearrangement links TRBV19 to TRBJ1-5; D remains unclear. This CDR3 has 14 amino acids. Germline-derived CDR1 and CDR2 are LNHDA and SQIVND (reference sequence). Trimming took off 3 bases at V and 7 bases at J, with 13 bases between the two ends. The CDR3 reads CASSIGRVGQPQHF. The DNA of the CDR3 is TGTGCCAGTAGTATTGGTAGGGTAGGCCAGCCCCAGCATTTT. Using reference TRBV19 and TRBJ1-5 for the parts outside the CDR3, the full variable domain is DGGITQSPKYLFRKEGQNVTLSCEQNLNHDAMYWYRQDPGQGLRLIYYSQIVNDFQKGDIAEGYSVSREKKESFPLTVTSAQKNPTAFYLCASSIGRVGQPQHFGDGTRLSIL.

This clone was recorded at least ten times. The chain is built from TRBV19 and TRBJ1-4; D remains unclear. The germline V gene encodes CDR1 LNHDA and CDR2 SQIVND (reference sequence). V lost 4 bases and J lost 7, with 19 bases in between. The CDR3 sequence is 16 residues long. In DNA form, the CDR3 reads TGTGCCAGTAGTACCCCGCAGCCATCTATGCGTGAAAAACTGTTTTTT. It specifies CASSTPQPSMREKLFF.

This clone was found many times. J is TRBJ2-5 and V is TRBV10-3, with TRBD1 matching 10 bases. V dropped 7 bases and J dropped 2; count of bases not matched to a gene: 7. Germline CDR1 and CDR2: ENHRY and SYGVKD. This CDR3 spans 15 amino acids. DNA for the CDR3: TGTGCCATCAATCCGGGACAGGGGAATCAAGAGACCCAGTACTTC. Its translation is CAINPGQGNQETQYF.

This clone was recorded many times. The V and J genes are TRBV7-3 and TRBJ2-1, with 7 bases that match TRBD2. Germline values: CDR1 SGHTA, CDR2 FQGTGA. CDR3 length: 15 amino acids. The J segment lost 4 bases and the V segment lost 4 bases, leaving 7 bases of the junction unmatched. This CDR3 reads CASSYGRSGYNEQFF. The CDR3 DNA reads TGTGCCAGCAGCTACGGGAGGTCGGGTTACAATGAGCAGTTCTTC. Supplemented by reference TRBV7-3 and TRBJ2-1, the full variable domain reads GAGVSQTPSNKVTEKGKYVELRCDPISGHTALYWYRQSLGQGPEFLIYFQGTGAADDSGLPNDRFFAVRPEGSVSTLKIQRTERGDSAVYLCASSYGRSGYNEQFFGPGTRLTVL.